A selection of T cell receptor beta chains follows, all from one sample in a study of blood T cell repertoires in COVID-19. The protocol was immunoSEQ multiplex PCR, while the TCRdb copy is restricted to in-frame clones and leaves out a portion. The sample holds approximately 72,000 clones, over 80% seen once. The sequenced sample consisted of peripheral blood. The receptors stem from a woman of 80 years or more with acute or convalescent COVID-19. CDR3s include the opening cysteine and the closing phenylalanine or tryptophan. D genes are given only for firm matches. The size field is filled for only some rows; it gives once, few, many or a size class.

d_gene | j_gene | abundance | v_gene | CDR3aa
. | TRBJ1-3 | once | TRBV20-1 | CSATETGNTIYF
. | TRBJ2-3 | few | TRBV5-4 | CASSLEFGGNWEGTQYF
TRBD1 | TRBJ2-7 | . | TRBV6-6 | CASSYSDRGSEQYF
. | TRBJ1-6 | . | TRBV6-5 | CASRRDSYNSPLHF
TRBD1 | TRBJ2-2 | . | TRBV2 | CASSKQGASRGGGELFF
TRBD2 | TRBJ2-4 | . | TRBV10-3 | CAISGSGGGTKNIQYF
TRBD1 | TRBJ1-6 | once | TRBV7-3 | CASGTGMDSPLHF
. | TRBJ1-5 | . | TRBV5-6 | CASSATLSSQPQHF
TRBD1 | TRBJ1-4 | . | TRBV27 | CASSPRTGGEKLFF
TRBD1 | TRBJ2-6 | . | TRBV4-1 | CASSQGGTGRLSGANVLTF
TRBD1 | TRBJ2-5 | . | TRBV29-1 | CSVPDRGLMETQYF